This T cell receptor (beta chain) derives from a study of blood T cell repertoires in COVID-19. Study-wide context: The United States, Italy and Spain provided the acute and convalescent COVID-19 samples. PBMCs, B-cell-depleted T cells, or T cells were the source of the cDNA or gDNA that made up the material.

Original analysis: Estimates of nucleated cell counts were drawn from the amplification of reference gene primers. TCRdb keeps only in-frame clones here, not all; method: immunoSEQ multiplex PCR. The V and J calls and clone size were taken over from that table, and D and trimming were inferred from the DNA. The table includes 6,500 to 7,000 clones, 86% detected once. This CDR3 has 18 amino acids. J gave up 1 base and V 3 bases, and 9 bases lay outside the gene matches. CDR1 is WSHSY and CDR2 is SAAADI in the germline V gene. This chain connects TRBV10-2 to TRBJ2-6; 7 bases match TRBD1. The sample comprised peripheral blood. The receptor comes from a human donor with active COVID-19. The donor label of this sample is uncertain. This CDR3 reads CASSETGQTVSGANVLTF. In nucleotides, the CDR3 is TGCGCCAGCAGTGAAACGGGACAGACCGTATCTGGGGCCAACGTCCTGACTTTC.